This TCR beta chain was identified in a study of blood T cell repertoires in COVID-19. About the research overall: PBMCs, B-cell-depleted T cells, or T cells were the source of the cDNA or gDNA that made up the material.

The repertoire was sequenced with immunoSEQ multiplex PCR; TCRdb's copy has only in-frame clones and lacks some. In the table there are about 240,000 clones, around 84% of which are singletons. Per the germline V gene, CDR1 is MGHRA and CDR2 is YSYEKL. The CDR3 runs 18 residues. The ends lost 0 bases at V and 4 bases at J; junction bases unmatched: 10. The chain recombines TRBV4-1 with TRBJ2-3; 10 bases align to TRBD2. The specimen was peripheral blood. The sequence derives from a woman aged 18 to 35 with acute or convalescent COVID-19. The CDR3 sequence: CASSQDRASGSGPDTQYF. CDR3 nucleotides: TGCGCCAGCAGCCAAGACCGCGCTAGCGGGAGTGGCCCAGATACGCAGTATTTT.